One T cell receptor beta chain is described in this entry. This sample was taken from a study of blood T cell repertoires in COVID-19. Study summary: Samples taken during acute and convalescent COVID-19 were collected in the United States, Italy and Spain. Sources were T cells, B-cell-depleted T cells, or PBMCs; the material itself was cDNA or gDNA.

Per the germline V gene, CDR1 is SNHLY and CDR2 is FYNNEI. V gave up 4 bases and J gave up 5 bases; unmatched junction bases: 10. The CDR3 runs 17 residues. Participant-reported clinical history was the basis for cohort assignment. Original data processing: From reference gene primer amplification, estimates of nucleated cell counts were derived. Repertoires were generated with immunoSEQ multiplex PCR, while TCRdb's copy carries only in-frame clones and drops some. D and trimming were read from the DNA, whereas the V and J calls and clone size are those reported in that table. The repertoire holds 400,000 to 450,000 clones, with 80% to 90% as singletons.

The rearrangement joins TRBV2 to TRBJ2-3; TRBD2 agrees at 12 bases. The material sequenced was PBMCs or T cells enriched from blood (not recorded which). The clonotype originates from a man aged 25-45 years who had recovered from COVID-19. The CDR3 DNA follows: TGTGCCAGCAGTGTTGGGGGCTCTAGCGGGAGGGTAGATACGCAGTATTTT. It encodes CASSVGGSSGRVDTQYF.